This T cell receptor (beta chain) was captured in a study of CD8 T cells in ankylosing spondylitis. The table lists this clonotype with a few counts. Its antigen remains unknown. The TCR beta libraries were generated through quantitative 5'-RACE incorporating molecular barcodes. TCRdb analysed the 5' RACE reads with MiXCR anew, one entry per CDR3 protein. The sample records under 450,000 distinct CDR3 sequences, approximately 22% being singletons. CDR3 size: 17 residues. Germline loops: CDR1 MGHRA, CDR2 YSYEKL. V was pared by 0 bases and J by 2 bases, with 8 bases of the junction left unmatched. Study conclusions and caveats: A motif in TCR beta, a set of roughly eight highly homologous variants, appeared characteristic of ankylosing spondylitis blood. Enrichment of disease-linked clones was reportedly significant in matched ankylosing spondylitis synovial fluid.

Input material: blood, either unsorted or a sorted T cell fraction (not recorded which). The chain uses TRBV4-1 and TRBJ1-1; TRBD1 aligns across 8 bases. The clonotype was recovered from a male donor with ankylosing spondylitis or in good health (not recorded which). The CDR3, as DNA: TGCGCCAGCAGCCAAGAGAAAGGGACAGGAGAAAACACTGAAGCTTTCTTT. Protein product: CASSQEKGTGENTEAFF.